This entry lists 2 T cell receptor beta chains sequenced from one sample in a study of blood T cell repertoires in COVID-19. Profiled with immunoSEQ multiplex PCR; TCRdb holds only in-frame clones, not every one. The table records approximately 390,000 clones, 90% of them present only once. Material: peripheral blood. Receptor source: a man aged 18 to 29 with active or convalescent COVID-19.

This chain joins TRBV9 and TRBJ2-3; TRBD2 matches at 7 bases. CDR3 size: 18 residues. V shed 4 bases and J 2 bases; nucleotides not matched to a gene: 16. CDR1 is SGDLS, CDR2 YYNGEE, per germline. The CDR3 coding sequence is TGTGCCAGCAGCCTCGTAGGTGGGACTAACGCCATCACAGATACGCAGTATTTT. Protein sequence: CASSLVGGTNAITDTQYF.

This clone was counted between two and nine times. The V call is TRBV29-1, the J call TRBJ1-5; D may be TRBD1 (6 bases). CDR1 SQVTM and CDR2 ANQGSEA come from the germline V gene. V was pared by 4 bases and J by 5 bases, with 9 bases between. The CDR3 runs 12 residues. CDR3 sequence reads: CSVGSGDQPQHF. The DNA for the CDR3 is TGCAGCGTTGGGTCAGGGGATCAGCCCCAGCATTTT.